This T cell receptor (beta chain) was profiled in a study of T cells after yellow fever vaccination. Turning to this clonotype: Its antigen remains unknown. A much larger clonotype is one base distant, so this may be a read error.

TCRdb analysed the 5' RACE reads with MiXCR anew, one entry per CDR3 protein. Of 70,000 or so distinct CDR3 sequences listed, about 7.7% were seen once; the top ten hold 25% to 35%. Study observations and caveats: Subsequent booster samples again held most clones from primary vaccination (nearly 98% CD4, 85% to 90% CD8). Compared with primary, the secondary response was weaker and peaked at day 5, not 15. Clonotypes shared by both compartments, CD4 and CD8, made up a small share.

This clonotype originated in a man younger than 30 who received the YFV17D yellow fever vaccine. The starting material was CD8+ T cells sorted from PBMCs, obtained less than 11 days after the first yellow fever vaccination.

CDR3 DNA sequence: TGTGCCAGCAGTTACTCCCTACTAAAGCTACACGAGACCCAGTACTTC. It encodes CASSYSLLKLHETQYF. V usage is TRBV6-2 or TRBV6-3 and J usage is TRBJ2-5; D unresolved. The V end was cut by 0 bases, the J end by 5 bases, with 16 bases between. The CDR3 runs 16 residues. CDR1 is MNHEY, CDR2 SVGEGT, per germline.